The 32 T cell receptor beta chains presented below share a single source sample, sequenced in a study of T cell repertoires in aging, cancer and after chemotherapy (dated by TCRdb to the late 2010s). TCR beta rearrangements were amplified from genomic DNA isolated from peripheral blood, not from sorted cells or RNA. The listed sequencing device is Illumina MiSeq. Using a mixed TRB-A/B primer pool, multiplex touch-down PCR amplified rearranged TRB sequences covering the V, D and J segments. TCRdb applied fastp at Q25 and MiXCR to the public reads, then kept only in-frame beta chains. Identical CDR3 protein sequences are pooled into one entry, listed with their most common genes and DNA. Across this sample there are about 600 distinct CDR3 sequences, with about 40% seen only once. The ten largest clones take up 24% of the sample. Sequenced: blood. Every receptor here comes from a human donor with a blood cancer.

Comments on this clonotype: Sequence at one end of the junction differs from germline and may be a read error. This chain connects TRBV6-4 to TRBJ2-2; 8 bases line up with TRBD1. This CDR3 is 14 amino acids long. From germline, CDR1 is MRHNA and CDR2 SNTAGT. Here the CDR3 reads CASSHTGGTGELFF. The CDR3 coding sequence is TGCGCCAGCAGCCACACAGGGGGCACCGGGGAGCTGTTTTTT.

In this sample, this clonotype is large (0.1 to 1%). This sequence joins TRBV7-9 and TRBJ1-3; D gene ambiguous. The V and J ends lost 1 base and 2 bases respectively, with 9 bases between them. The CDR3 totals 15 residues. Germline assignment: CDR1 SEHNR and CDR2 FQNEAQ (reference sequence). CDR3 sequence: CASSLVTAPGNTIYF. The CDR3 nucleotides are TGTGCCAGCAGCTTAGTTACGGCACCTGGAAACACCATATATTTT.

This clonotype is categorized as medium-sized. The rearrangement links TRBV7-2 to TRBJ2-7; unclear D gene. The CDR3 contains 11 residues. Looked up from germline, CDR1 is SGHTA and CDR2 is FQGNSA. Trimming removed 1 base from V and 7 bases from J, with 5 bases in between. The CDR3 DNA sequence: TGTGCCAGCAGCTTAGTAGGGGAGCAGTACTTC. The encoded protein is CASSLVGEQYF.

For the CDR3, the DNA is TGTGCCAGCAGTGCTGGGACAGAAAATGAGCAGTTCTTC. Translating gives CASSAGTENEQFF. The chain carries TRBV6-4 and TRBJ2-1, with 7 positions matching TRBD1. CDR1 and CDR2 from the germline V gene are MRHNA and SNTAGT. This CDR3 has 13 residues. V lost 4 bases to trimming and J lost 7 bases; unmatched junction nucleotides: 4.

By proportion, this clonotype is medium-sized. The rearrangement joins TRBV28 to TRBJ1-2, with D perhaps matching TRBD1 (5 bases). The ends were cut back, 10 bases at V and 3 bases at J, with 15 bases in the middle. Per the germline V gene, CDR1 is MDHEN and CDR2 is SYDVKM. The length of the CDR3 is 13 residues. Written as DNA, the CDR3 is TGTGCCACCTGGGGAGGGGCCTACTATGGCTACACCTTC. Translated, it gives CATWGGAYYGYTF.

This clonotype was counted once. V and J are TRBV11-2 and TRBJ2-5; D ambiguous. Trimming removed 1 base at V and 5 bases at J, with 17 bases between. Germline V CDR1 and CDR2: SGHAT, FQNNGV. The CDR3 is made up of 16 amino acids. The CDR3 reads CASSLVRLGNPETQYF. The CDR3 DNA reads as TGTGCCAGCAGCTTAGTCCGGTTGGGTAATCCCGAGACCCAGTACTTC.

The rearrangement joins TRBV6-6 to TRBJ1-6; TRBD1 is a possible D gene (5 bases). This CDR3 region has 12 residues. V shed 8 bases and J shed 8 bases, with 10 bases lying between them. Germline V gene data show CDR1 as MNHNY and CDR2 as SVGAGI (reference sequence). The chain's CDR3 is CASGDGYSPLHF. The CDR3 DNA follows: TGTGCCAGCGGGGACGGCTATTCACCCCTCCACTTT.

This clonotype is labeled as large. The chain combines TRBV6-6 with TRBJ1-2; 8 bases agree with TRBD1. V shed 4 bases and J 3 bases; nucleotides not matched to a gene: 1. Germline values: CDR1 MNHNY, CDR2 SVGAGI (reference sequence). This CDR3 is 13 amino acids long. In DNA, the CDR3 is TGTGCCAGCAGTTCGACAGGGGACTATGGCTACACCTTC. Translating it yields CASSSTGDYGYTF.

This clonotype is categorized as large (0.1 to 1%). The chain combines TRBV6-5 with TRBJ1-6; 8 bases are a match to TRBD1. The CDR3 sequence is 16 residues long. The germline V gene has CDR1 MNHEY and CDR2 SVGAGI. The junction had 11 bases not matched to a gene; V was cut back by 5 bases and J by 8 bases. CDR3 sequence reads: CASSARGPGPYSPLHF. CDR3 nucleotide sequence: TGTGCCAGCAGTGCCAGGGGGCCCGGGCCCTATTCACCCCTCCACTTT.

This clonotype is classed as large. The V and J genes are TRBV7-2 and TRBJ2-2, with D unclear. From germline, CDR1 is SGHTA and CDR2 FQGNSA. CDR3 length equals 14 residues. V lost 1 base and J 3 bases, leaving 6 bases between the germline ends. CDR3 sequence (DNA): TGTGCCAGCAGCTTAGACCCCTACACCGGGGAGCTGTTTTTT. This encodes CASSLDPYTGELFF.

This chain uses TRBV25-1 with TRBJ2-7, with unresolved D. The CDR3 extends over 14 amino acids. V was shortened by 2 bases and J by 6 bases, with 14 bases between the two germline ends. Germline V lookup: CDR1 MGHDK, CDR2 SYGVNS. This chain's CDR3 is CASSEIGDLVEQYF. The CDR3 DNA sequence: TGTGCCAGCAGTGAAATTGGGGATTTGGTCGAGCAGTACTTC.

This clonotype rates as large. CDR3 sequence (DNA): TGTGCCACCAGTGATTCGGGACACGGAGAATCTGAGCAGTTCTTC. As protein: CATSDSGHGESEQFF. J is TRBJ2-1 and V is TRBV24-1; a weak D match, TRBD1 (6 bases). The CDR3 is made up of 15 amino acids. CDR1 and CDR2 (germline): KGHDR, SFDVKD. Deletions cut 2 bases from V and 9 bases from J, with 16 bases between.

This chain connects TRBV6-4 to TRBJ2-3, with no clear D. The CDR3 covers 12 residues. Between the trimmed V and J ends, which lost 0 bases and 6 bases, there was a span of 4 bases. The germline gives CDR1 MRHNA, CDR2 SNTAGT. CDR3 sequence: CASSDSMDTQYF. CDR3 DNA sequence: TGTGCCAGCAGTGACTCCATGGATACGCAGTATTTT.

This clonotype has only a few counts. The chain combines TRBV20-1 with TRBJ1-4; weak D call: TRBD1 (5 bases). Germline V gene lookup returns CDR1 DFQATT and CDR2 SNEGSKA (reference sequence). The length of the CDR3 is 11 residues. V was trimmed by 6 bases and J by 6 bases, leaving 8 bases between them. The chain's CDR3 is CSAGRDEKLFF. The CDR3 nucleotides are TGCAGTGCGGGACGTGATGAAAAACTGTTTTTT.

The rearrangement uses TRBV19 and TRBJ2-6, with D hard to call. V lost 9 bases and J lost 1, with 4 bases in between. CDR3 length: 12 amino acids. The V gene's germline CDR1 is LNHDA and CDR2 SQIVND (reference sequence). The CDR3 bases are TGTGCCAGCGGATCTGGGGCCAACGTCCTGACTTTC. This translates into CASGSGANVLTF. Complete variable domain (other parts from reference TRBV19 and TRBJ2-6): DGGITQSPKYLFRKEGQNVTLSCEQNLNHDAMYWYRQDPGQGLRLIYYSQIVNDFQKGDIAEGYSVSREKKESFPLTVTSAQKNPTAFYLCASGSGANVLTFGAGSRLTVL.

This clonotype showed up just a few times. The rearrangement joins TRBV6-6 to TRBJ2-1, with 8 nucleotides matching TRBD2. The CDR3 is made up of 12 amino acids. Germline-derived CDR1 and CDR2 are MNHNY and SVGAGI (reference sequence). V was pared by 8 bases and J by 9 bases, with 6 bases of the junction left unmatched. CDR3 protein: CASVAGGGEQFF. In DNA form, the CDR3 reads TGTGCCAGCGTGGCGGGAGGCGGTGAGCAGTTCTTC.

The V gene is TRBV7-2, the J gene TRBJ1-2, with TRBD1 as a possible D gene (5 bases). V dropped 1 base and J dropped 9 bases, with 15 bases sitting between them. This CDR3 region has 14 residues. Germline CDR1 is SGHTA and CDR2 is FQGNSA. The CDR3 reads CASSLDKGLDRYTF. CDR3 DNA sequence: TGTGCCAGCAGCTTAGATAAGGGGCTCGACCGCTACACCTTC. The variable domain in full, completed from reference TRBV7-2 and TRBJ1-2, reads GAGVSQSPSNKVTEKGKDVELRCDPISGHTALYWYRQSLGQGLEFLIYFQGNSAPDKSGLPSDRFSAERTGGSVSTLTIQRTQQEDSAVYLCASSLDKGLDRYTFGSGTRLTVV.

The rearrangement links TRBV6-5 to TRBJ2-2, with TRBD2 as a possible D gene (6 bases). Germline V gene sequence: CDR1 MNHEY, CDR2 SVGAGI. CDR3 length equals 14 residues. V lost 6 bases and J 7 bases, leaving 15 bases between the germline ends. The CDR3: CASSQDPGVGELFF. CDR3 nucleotide sequence: TGTGCCAGCAGCCAAGACCCGGGAGTCGGGGAGCTGTTTTTT.

The chain couples TRBV7-9 to TRBJ1-1; D gene ambiguous. CDR3 length: 14 residues. Germline loops: CDR1 SEHNR, CDR2 FQNEAQ (reference sequence). The germline V and J ends were trimmed by 3 bases and 0 bases, with 8 bases remaining between them. The CDR3 here is CASSLTGMNTEAFF. In nucleotides, the CDR3 is TGTGCCAGCAGCTTGACGGGCATGAACACTGAAGCTTTCTTT.

V is TRBV19 and J is TRBJ2-3; D gene unclear. Germline CDR1 LNHDA, CDR2 SQIVND (reference sequence). The V and J ends lost 6 bases and 3 bases respectively, with 13 bases between them. CDR3 length: 14 amino acids. CDR3 region: CASSAKVGTDTQYF. As DNA, the CDR3 is TGTGCCAGTAGCGCTAAAGTGGGGACAGATACGCAGTATTTT.

The chain joins TRBV29-1 to TRBJ1-2; D ambiguous. The ends were cut back, 0 bases at V and 4 bases at J, with 12 bases in the middle. The CDR3 sequence is 14 residues long. The germline V gene encodes CDR1 SQVTM and CDR2 ANQGSEA. In DNA, the CDR3 is TGCAGCGTTGAAGACGAGGGTCTCTTCTATGGCTACACCTTC. This encodes CSVEDEGLFYGYTF.

The rearrangement uses TRBV25-1 and TRBJ2-3, with 7 bases aligning to TRBD1. V shed 8 bases and J 5 bases; nucleotides not matched to a gene: 10. There are 14 residues in the CDR3. CDR1 MGHDK and CDR2 SYGVNS come from the germline V gene. The CDR3 DNA reads TGTGCCAGCCGAGGGGGCCTGGGGCAAGATACGCAGTATTTT. Encoded protein: CASRGGLGQDTQYF.

Relative to its sample, this clonotype is medium-sized. V is TRBV28 and J is TRBJ2-2; D is uncertain. The CDR3 totals 15 residues. The V and J ends lost 5 bases and 6 bases respectively, with 16 bases between them. Germline loops: CDR1 MDHEN, CDR2 SYDVKM. The CDR3 nucleotides are TGTGCCAGCAGTATAGACTCGCTCACTCCCGGGGAGCTGTTTTTT. Its translation: CASSIDSLTPGELFF.

This clonotype is judged medium-sized (0.01 to 0.1%). The rearrangement links TRBV21-1 to TRBJ1-6; the DNA was not compared with TRBD1, the D call given in the table. TRBV21-1 has pseudogene status. This CDR3 region has 22 residues. CDR3 sequence (DNA): TGTGCCAGCAGCAAAGTTCGGGGGACAGTGAAAGGGTTTAGCTCCTATAATTCACCCCTCCACTTT. This gives the protein CASSKVRGTVKGFSSYNSPLHF.

Comments on this clonotype: A read error may account for a junction end that differs from germline. The V call is TRBV5-1, the J call TRBJ2-1; TRBD2 agrees at 8 bases. Germline lookup yields CDR1 SGHRS and CDR2 YFSETQ. The CDR3 is 16 amino acids. CDR3 DNA: TGCGCCAGCAGCTGGACGGGGGGGGCCACCTACTATGATCAGTTCTTC. Translation: CASSWTGGATYYDQFF.

The genes are TRBV6-5 and TRBJ2-1, with 16 bases identical to TRBD2. The germline gives CDR1 MNHEY, CDR2 SVGAGI. This CDR3 spans 16 amino acids. Unmatched junction bases numbered 9, after V lost 6 bases and J lost 10 bases. As DNA, the CDR3 is TGTGCCAGCAGCGACGGGACTAGCGGGGGGGCCGGCGAGCAGTTCTTC. Translation: CASSDGTSGGAGEQFF.

This sequence joins TRBV4-1 and TRBJ1-2; D uncertain. Germline V gene data show CDR1 as MGHRA and CDR2 as YSYEKL. The CDR3 extends over 13 amino acids. Trimming shortened V by 0 bases and J by 3 bases, and 5 bases separated the two germline ends. CDR3 sequence (DNA): TGCGCCAGCAGCCAAGAGGACTACTATGGCTACACCTTC. As protein: CASSQEDYYGYTF.

This clonotype is classed as large (0.1 to 1%). The chain uses TRBV18 and TRBJ2-2; D is ambiguous. V lost 0 bases, J lost 4 bases, and 9 bases lay in between. There are 15 residues in the CDR3. The germline gives CDR1 KGHSH, CDR2 LQKENI. The CDR3 nucleotides read TGTGCCAGCTCACCACCATATCTGGGCACCGGGGAGCTGTTTTTT. This gives the protein CASSPPYLGTGELFF.

By its share, this clonotype is large (0.1 to 1%). This chain connects TRBV20-1 to TRBJ2-7; D gene unclear. Germline assignment: CDR1 DFQATT and CDR2 SNEGSKA (reference sequence). The CDR3 is 13 residues long. Trimming cost V 6 bases and J 2 bases, with 14 bases left between them. The CDR3 loop is CSARRAVTYEQYF. The CDR3 nucleotides are TGCAGTGCGCGCCGGGCCGTGACCTACGAGCAGTACTTC.

By proportion, this clonotype is large. V and J are TRBV18 and TRBJ1-2, with D maybe TRBD1 (5 bases). The V gene lost 3 bases and the J gene lost 4 bases, with 12 bases spanning the gap. Germline CDR1 and CDR2: KGHSH and LQKENI. The CDR3 loop spans 14 amino acids. The CDR3 DNA sequence: TGTGCCAGCTCACCCGGGACGCAGCGCTATGGCTACACCTTC. Translation: CASSPGTQRYGYTF.

This clonotype is medium-sized. The chain employs TRBV20-1 and TRBJ1-4, with TRBD1 matching over 8 bases. The trim removed 5 bases at V and 7 bases at J, leaving 6 bases unmatched. The CDR3 covers 13 residues. Germline lookup yields CDR1 DFQATT and CDR2 SNEGSKA (reference sequence). CDR3 protein: CSAVTGGAEKLFF. The CDR3 DNA is TGCAGTGCTGTAACAGGGGGTGCTGAAAAACTGTTTTTT.

The rearrangement links TRBV13 to TRBJ2-3, with D possibly TRBD2 on 7 matching bases. The V and J ends lost 7 bases and 1 base respectively, with 12 bases between them. The CDR3 is 14 residues long. The V gene's germline CDR1 is PRHDT and CDR2 FYEKMQ (reference sequence). The CDR3 protein is CASMRGPGTDTQYF. The CDR3 bases are TGTGCCAGCATGCGGGGGCCGGGCACAGATACGCAGTATTTT. The whole variable domain, filled in from reference TRBV13 and TRBJ2-3, reads AAGVIQSPRHLIKEKRETATLKCYPIPRHDTVYWYQQGPGQDPQFLISFYEKMQSDKGSIPDRFSAQQFSDYHSELNMSSLELGDSALYFCASMRGPGTDTQYFGPGTRLTVL.